This T cell receptor (beta chain) was sequenced in a study of T cell responses to AZD1222 COVID-19 vaccine. The CDR3 runs 17 residues. Trimming pared 0 bases from V and 5 bases from J, leaving 19 bases between. Germline CDR1 is MGHDK and CDR2 is SYGVNS. Study findings and constraints: None of the repertoires were sampled until the peak T cell response had passed. The donor group comprised mostly white British people and more females; the analysis possibly underestimated clonal diversity. Baseline testing showed seropositivity in only five to seven AZD1222 recipients.

The protocol was immunoSEQ multiplex PCR, while the TCRdb copy is restricted to in-frame clones and leaves out a portion. Of roughly 180,000 clones in the sample, 91% were seen once. A word on this clone: The antigen remains unidentified.

Sequencing used peripheral blood, obtained 28 days after the second AZD1222 dose. The chain recombines TRBV25-1 with TRBJ1-2; possible D gene TRBD1, 6 bases. The clonotype comes from an adult who received the AZD1222 COVID-19 vaccine. DNA for the CDR3: TGTGCCAGCAGTGAATATCGGTCGAGGGGGACTACTTATGGCTACACCTTC. It is translated as CASSEYRSRGTTYGYTF.